The 23 T cell receptor beta chains presented below share a single source sample, sequenced in a study of shared clonotypes between healthy human individuals. Selected positively for CCR7 and CD45RO-negative, naive CD8 cells excluded terminally differentiated effector memory CD45RA+ cells. Sequencing used immunoSEQ multiplex PCR; TCRdb keeps in-frame clones, though not all of them. The table has about 2 million clones, approximately 94% seen once. Sequencing input: naive CD8+ T cells sorted from blood. These receptors originate from a man between 18 and 35 years old in good health.

The CDR3 nucleotides are TGTGCCAGCAGTGGGACAGGGGGCCCGAACACTGAAGCTTTCTTT. Protein: CASSGTGGPNTEAFF. The chain is built from TRBV25-1 and TRBJ1-1; 11 bases map to TRBD1. Looked up from germline, CDR1 is MGHDK and CDR2 is SYGVNS. The V and J ends lost 4 bases and 1 base, in that order; junction bases with no gene match: 2. The CDR3 totals 15 residues.

J is TRBJ2-2 and V is TRBV27; no clear D gene. V lost 5 bases and J 6 bases, leaving 7 bases between the germline ends. The CDR3 is 12 amino acids. Per the germline V gene, CDR1 is MNHEY and CDR2 is SMNVEV (reference sequence). CDR3 amino acids: CASSPDAGELFF. For the CDR3, the DNA is TGTGCCAGCAGTCCCGACGCCGGGGAGCTGTTTTTT.

The chain uses TRBV4-2 and TRBJ1-1; D ambiguous. This CDR3 is 16 amino acids long. The germline V gene has CDR1 LGHNA and CDR2 YNFKEQ. Deletions cut 1 base from V and 1 base from J, with 13 bases between. The CDR3: CASSQVSLGENTEAFF. DNA for the CDR3: TGTGCCAGCAGCCAAGTAAGTCTGGGAGAGAACACTGAAGCTTTCTTT.

Comment on this clone: Other DNA sequences in this sample translate to the same CDR3. The genes are TRBV10-3 and TRBJ2-7; TRBD1 is a possible D gene (5 bases). Germline-derived CDR1 and CDR2 are ENHRY and SYGVKD. V was pared by 4 bases and J by 1 base, with 8 bases between. The CDR3 consists of 13 residues. CDR3 region: CAISVGQSYEQYF. The DNA for the CDR3 is TGTGCCATCAGTGTTGGACAATCCTACGAGCAGTACTTC.

The chain combines TRBV13 with TRBJ2-1, with TRBD1 as a possible D gene (6 bases). Germline assignment: CDR1 PRHDT and CDR2 FYEKMQ (reference sequence). There are 13 residues in the CDR3. V was cut by 4 bases and J by 10 bases, with 14 bases left in between. The CDR3 DNA is TGTGCCAGCAGCTACCCAGGGGTTCCCGAGCAGTTCTTC. Protein product: CASSYPGVPEQFF. The full variable domain, completed using reference TRBV13 and TRBJ2-1, is AAGVIQSPRHLIKEKRETATLKCYPIPRHDTVYWYQQGPGQDPQFLISFYEKMQSDKGSIPDRFSAQQFSDYHSELNMSSLELGDSALYFCASSYPGVPEQFFGPGTRLTVL.

The V and J genes are TRBV5-1 and TRBJ2-7; possibly TRBD1 for D (5 bases). Germline lookup yields CDR1 SGHRS and CDR2 YFSETQ. The length of the CDR3 is 14 residues. The V end was cut by 1 base, the J end by 5 bases, with 13 bases between. The chain's CDR3 is CASSLSPGKDEQYF. In DNA form, the CDR3 reads TGCGCCAGCAGCTTGTCTCCAGGGAAGGACGAGCAGTACTTC.

The chain carries TRBV11-2 and TRBJ2-7; maybe TRBD2 (6 bases). The ends were cut back, 6 bases at V and 3 bases at J, with 15 bases in the middle. CDR3 length equals 14 residues. Per germline, CDR1 SGHAT and CDR2 FQNNGV. This chain's CDR3 is CASRTFGEDYEQYF. The DNA of the CDR3 is TGTGCCAGCAGGACTTTCGGGGAGGACTACGAGCAGTACTTC.

This clone was counted once. This chain joins TRBV7-8 and TRBJ2-1, with D unresolved. CDR1 is SGHVS and CDR2 is FQNEAQ in the germline V gene. V lost 1 base and J lost 7, with 8 bases in between. The CDR3 consists of 13 residues. The chain's CDR3 is CASSLVPGNEQFF. The DNA for the CDR3 is TGTGCCAGCAGCTTAGTTCCCGGGAATGAGCAGTTCTTC.

This clone was seen a handful of times. The chain is built from TRBV2 and TRBJ1-1; D remains unclear. CDR3 length equals 11 residues. V was pared by 4 bases and J by 8 bases, with 8 bases between. Germline values: CDR1 SNHLY, CDR2 FYNNEI. The CDR3 loop reads CASSVHTEAFF. For the CDR3, the DNA is TGTGCCAGCAGTGTGCATACCGAAGCTTTCTTT.

The chain combines TRBV30 with TRBJ2-1, with 13 bases fitting TRBD2. Germline V gives CDR1 GTSNPN, CDR2 SVGIG (reference sequence). The V and J ends lost 5 bases and 8 bases, in that order; junction bases with no gene match: 6. The CDR3 is 14 amino acids. In DNA form, the CDR3 reads TGTGCCTGGCAAAGGACTAGCGGGAGCGATGAGCAGTTCTTC. Protein sequence: CAWQRTSGSDEQFF.

The chain recombines TRBV5-1 with TRBJ2-7; unclear D gene. Germline CDR1 reads SGHRS; CDR2 reads YFSETQ. V lost 3 bases and J 3 bases, leaving 10 bases between the germline ends. This CDR3 has 13 amino acids. The CDR3 region is CASSSETDYEQYF. DNA for the CDR3: TGCGCCAGCAGCTCCGAGACTGACTACGAGCAGTACTTC. Full variable domain (missing parts from reference TRBV5-1 and TRBJ2-7): KAGVTQTPRYLIKTRGQQVTLSCSPISGHRSVSWYQQTPGQGLQFLFEYFSETQRNKGNFPGRFSGRQFSNSRSEMNVSTLELGDSALYLCASSSETDYEQYFGPGTRLTVT.

V gene TRBV6-5 combines with J gene TRBJ2-2; TRBD2 might be the D (6 bases). The CDR3 is 13 amino acids. Germline V gene data show CDR1 as MNHEY and CDR2 as SVGAGI. V lost 2 bases, J lost 10 bases, and 11 bases lay in between. The DNA of the CDR3 is TGTGCCAGCAGTTACATCGGGGGTGAGGAGCTGTTTTTT. Its translation is CASSYIGGEELFF.

This clone has more than one count but fewer than ten. The sample holds other DNA sequences that translate to the same CDR3. The chain recombines TRBV10-2 with TRBJ2-7; no clear D gene. The CDR3 runs 11 residues. V lost 4 bases and J 1 base, leaving 2 bases between the germline ends. From germline, CDR1 is WSHSY and CDR2 SAAADI. The CDR3 sequence: CASSGSYEQYF. The CDR3 DNA reads as TGCGCCAGCAGTGGGTCCTACGAGCAGTACTTC.

This chain uses TRBV4-3 with TRBJ2-6; a weak D match, TRBD2 (5 bases). CDR1 LGHNA and CDR2 YSLEER come from the germline V gene. The CDR3 has 17 amino acids. Trimming removed 0 bases from V and 1 base from J, with 10 bases in between. CDR3 sequence (DNA): TGCGCCAGCAGCCAAGATAACTCGGGGTCTGGGGCCAACGTCCTGACTTTC. It encodes CASSQDNSGSGANVLTF.

V usage is TRBV6-6 and J usage is TRBJ2-5; 7 bases line up with TRBD1. CDR3 size: 15 residues. Germline V lookup: CDR1 MNHNY, CDR2 SVGAGI (reference sequence). V was pared by 4 bases and J by 7 bases, with 12 bases of the junction left unmatched. CDR3 protein: CASSSRREGAGTQYF. The CDR3 DNA is TGTGCCAGCAGTTCCCGCCGTGAGGGGGCGGGGACCCAGTACTTC.

The chain uses TRBV5-5 and TRBJ1-6, with D uncertain. Germline CDR1 reads SGHKS; CDR2 reads YYEKEE (reference sequence). With 5 bases removed from V and 8 bases from J, the gap between germline ends came to 11 bases. The CDR3 is 13 residues long. The CDR3 coding sequence is TGTGCCAGCAGGGTCCTGGATTATTCACCCCTCCACTTT. This translates into CASRVLDYSPLHF. Filled out from reference TRBV5-5 and TRBJ1-6, the complete variable domain reads DAGVTQSPTHLIKTRGQQVTLRCSPISGHKSVSWYQQVLGQGPQFIFQYYEKEERGRGNFPDRFSARQFPNYSSELNVNALLLGDSALYLCASRVLDYSPLHFGNGTRLTVT.

As regards this clone: This sample includes further DNA sequences coding for the same CDR3. The chain uses TRBV15 and TRBJ1-5; perhaps TRBD1 as D (5 bases). Per germline, CDR1 LNHNV and CDR2 YYDKDF (reference sequence). The CDR3 has 14 amino acids. The V end was cut by 0 bases, the J end by 5 bases, with 8 bases between. The chain's CDR3 is CATSRDLGDQPQHF. The CDR3 nucleotides are TGTGCCACCAGCAGAGATTTAGGGGATCAGCCCCAGCATTTT.

The V and J genes are TRBV6-1 and TRBJ2-7; possible D gene TRBD2, 6 bases. The V gene's germline CDR1 is MNHNS and CDR2 SASEGT. The CDR3 is 14 residues long. Trimming left V 1 base short and J 2 bases short, with 9 bases between. The CDR3 nucleotides are TGTGCCAGCAGTGAAGAGGGACTTGCCTACGAGCAGTACTTC. It translates to CASSEEGLAYEQYF.

This clone has just a few counts. The V and J genes are TRBV6-5 and TRBJ1-1, with D unclear. CDR1 is MNHEY and CDR2 is SVGAGI in the germline V gene. Trimming pared 10 bases from V and 1 base from J, leaving 10 bases between. There are 12 residues in the CDR3. The CDR3 spells CATNQGNTEAFF. CDR3 sequence (DNA): TGTGCCACCAACCAAGGGAACACTGAAGCTTTCTTT.

The chain has TRBV4-2 and TRBJ2-1; 8 bases are shared with TRBD1. This CDR3 contains 17 residues. Germline CDR1 is LGHNA and CDR2 is YNFKEQ. V gave up 0 bases and J gave up 4 bases; unmatched junction bases: 8. The CDR3, as DNA: TGTGCCAGCAGCCAAGACTGGAGGACAGGGCCGTACAATGAGCAGTTCTTC. Protein sequence: CASSQDWRTGPYNEQFF.

V and J are TRBV10-1 and TRBJ2-2; no definite D call. Per germline, CDR1 WNHNN and CDR2 SYGVQD (reference sequence). The germline V and J ends were trimmed by 2 bases and 1 base, with 5 bases remaining between them. CDR3 length: 14 residues. The CDR3 spells CASSEGRNTGELFF. The DNA of the CDR3 is TGCGCCAGCAGTGAGGGCAGGAACACCGGGGAGCTGTTTTTT.

The V gene is TRBV2, the J gene TRBJ2-3, with TRBD2 matching over 10 bases. The trim removed 6 bases at V and 6 bases at J, leaving 3 bases unmatched. This CDR3 contains 13 residues. Per the germline V gene, CDR1 is SNHLY and CDR2 is FYNNEI. The CDR3 sequence is CASRLAGYDTQYF. The CDR3 nucleotides read TGTGCCAGCAGACTAGCGGGGTATGATACGCAGTATTTT.

The gene calls are TRBV15 and TRBJ2-3; D gene unclear. V gave up 5 bases and J gave up 0 bases, with 12 bases separating them. Germline CDR1 and CDR2: LNHNV and YYDKDF (reference sequence). This CDR3 is built from 15 residues. CDR3 sequence reads: CATSPSGLSTDTQYF. The CDR3 coding sequence is TGTGCCACCAGCCCCAGTGGTCTAAGCACAGATACGCAGTATTTT. Full variable domain (rest looked up from reference TRBV15 and TRBJ2-3): DAMVIQNPRYQVTQFGKPVTLSCSQTLNHNVMYWYQQKSSQAPKLLFHYYDKDFNNEADTPDNFQSRRPNTSFCFLDIRSPGLGDTAMYLCATSPSGLSTDTQYFGPGTRLTVL.